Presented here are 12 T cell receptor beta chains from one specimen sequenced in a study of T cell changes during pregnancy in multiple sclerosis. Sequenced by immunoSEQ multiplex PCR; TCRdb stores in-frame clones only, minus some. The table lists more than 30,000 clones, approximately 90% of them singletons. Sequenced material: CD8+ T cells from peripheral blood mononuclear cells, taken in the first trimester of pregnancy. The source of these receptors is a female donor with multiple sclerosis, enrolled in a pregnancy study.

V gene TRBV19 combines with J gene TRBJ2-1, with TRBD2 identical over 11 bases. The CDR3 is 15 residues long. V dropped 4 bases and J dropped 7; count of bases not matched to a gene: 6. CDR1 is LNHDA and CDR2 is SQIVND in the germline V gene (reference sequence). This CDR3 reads CASSTTSGSLNEQFF. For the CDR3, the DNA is TGTGCCAGTAGTACCACTAGCGGGAGTCTGAATGAGCAGTTCTTC.

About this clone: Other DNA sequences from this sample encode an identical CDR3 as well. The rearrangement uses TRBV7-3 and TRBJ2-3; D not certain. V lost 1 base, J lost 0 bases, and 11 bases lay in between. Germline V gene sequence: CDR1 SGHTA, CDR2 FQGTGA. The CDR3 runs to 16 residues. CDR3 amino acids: CASSLNPGTSTDTQYF. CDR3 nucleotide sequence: TGTGCCAGCAGCTTAAATCCAGGAACTAGCACAGATACGCAGTATTTT.

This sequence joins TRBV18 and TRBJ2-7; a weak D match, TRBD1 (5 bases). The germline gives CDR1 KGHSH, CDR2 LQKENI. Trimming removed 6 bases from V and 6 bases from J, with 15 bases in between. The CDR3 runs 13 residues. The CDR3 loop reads CASSPITGPEQYF. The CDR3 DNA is TGTGCCAGCTCGCCAATTACAGGTCCCGAGCAGTACTTC.

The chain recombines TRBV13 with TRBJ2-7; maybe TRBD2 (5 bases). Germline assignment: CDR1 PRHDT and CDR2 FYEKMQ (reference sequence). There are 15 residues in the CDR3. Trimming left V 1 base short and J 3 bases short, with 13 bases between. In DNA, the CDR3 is TGTGCCAGCAGCTTAGCCAAGGGAGACTTCTACGAGCAGTACTTC. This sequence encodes CASSLAKGDFYEQYF.

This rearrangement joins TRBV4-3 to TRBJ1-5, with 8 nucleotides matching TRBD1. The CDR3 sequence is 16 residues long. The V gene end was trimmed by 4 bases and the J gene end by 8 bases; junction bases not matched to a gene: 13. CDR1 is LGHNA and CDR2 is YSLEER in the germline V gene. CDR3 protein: CASSPSTGAFGEPQHF. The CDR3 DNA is TGCGCCAGCAGCCCCTCGACAGGGGCGTTCGGTGAGCCCCAGCATTTT.

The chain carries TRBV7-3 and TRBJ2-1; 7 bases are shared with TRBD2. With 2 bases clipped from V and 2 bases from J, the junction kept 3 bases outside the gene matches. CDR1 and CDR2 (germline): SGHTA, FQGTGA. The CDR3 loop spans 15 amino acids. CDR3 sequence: CASSLRRGTYNEQFF. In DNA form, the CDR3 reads TGTGCCAGCAGCTTACGGCGGGGGACCTACAATGAGCAGTTCTTC. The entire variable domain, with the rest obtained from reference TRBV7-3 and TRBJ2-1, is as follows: GAGVSQTPSNKVTEKGKYVELRCDPISGHTALYWYRQSLGQGPEFLIYFQGTGAADDSGLPNDRFFAVRPEGSVSTLKIQRTERGDSAVYLCASSLRRGTYNEQFFGPGTRLTVL.

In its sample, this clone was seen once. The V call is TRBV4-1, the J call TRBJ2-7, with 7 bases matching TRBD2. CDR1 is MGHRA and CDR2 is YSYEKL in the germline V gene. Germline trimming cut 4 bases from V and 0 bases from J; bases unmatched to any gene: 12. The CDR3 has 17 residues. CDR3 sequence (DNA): TGCGCCAGCAGCCTCGTATGGGGGGGAGGGAGCTCCTACGAGCAGTACTTC. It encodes CASSLVWGGGSSYEQYF.

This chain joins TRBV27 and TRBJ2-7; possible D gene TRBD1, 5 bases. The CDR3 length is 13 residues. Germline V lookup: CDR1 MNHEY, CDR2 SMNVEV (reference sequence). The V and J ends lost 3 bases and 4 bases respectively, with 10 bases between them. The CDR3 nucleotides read TGTGCCAGCAGTTTGAACAGGATATACGAGCAGTACTTC. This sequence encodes CASSLNRIYEQYF.

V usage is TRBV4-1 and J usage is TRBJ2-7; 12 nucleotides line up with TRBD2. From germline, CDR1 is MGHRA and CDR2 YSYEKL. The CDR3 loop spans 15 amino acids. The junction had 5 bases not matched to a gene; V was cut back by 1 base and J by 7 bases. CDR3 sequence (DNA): TGCGCCAGCAGCCAAGGACTAGCGGGAGCGGGAGAGCAGTACTTC. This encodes CASSQGLAGAGEQYF.

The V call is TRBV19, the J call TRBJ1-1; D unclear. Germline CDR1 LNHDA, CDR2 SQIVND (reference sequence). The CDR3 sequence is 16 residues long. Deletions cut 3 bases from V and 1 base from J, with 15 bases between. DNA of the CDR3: TGTGCCAGTAGTATGTACAGCACATTCCAGAACACTGAAGCTTTCTTT. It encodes CASSMYSTFQNTEAFF. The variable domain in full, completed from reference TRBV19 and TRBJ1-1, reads DGGITQSPKYLFRKEGQNVTLSCEQNLNHDAMYWYRQDPGQGLRLIYYSQIVNDFQKGDIAEGYSVSREKKESFPLTVTSAQKNPTAFYLCASSMYSTFQNTEAFFGQGTRLTVV.

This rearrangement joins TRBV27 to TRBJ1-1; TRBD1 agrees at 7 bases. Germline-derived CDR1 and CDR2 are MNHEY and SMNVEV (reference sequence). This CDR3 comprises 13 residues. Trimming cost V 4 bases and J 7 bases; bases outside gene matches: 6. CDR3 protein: CASSSNGQVEAFF. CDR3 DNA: TGTGCCAGCAGTTCAAACGGACAGGTTGAAGCTTTCTTT.

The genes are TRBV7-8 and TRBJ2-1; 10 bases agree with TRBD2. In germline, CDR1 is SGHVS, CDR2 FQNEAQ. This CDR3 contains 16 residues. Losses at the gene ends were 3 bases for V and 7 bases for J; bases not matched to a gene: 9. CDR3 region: CASSLIRLAGSNEQFF. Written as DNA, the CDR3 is TGTGCCAGCAGCTTGATCCGACTAGCGGGTAGTAATGAGCAGTTCTTC.